This is a list of T cell receptor beta chains from one sample in a study of cytomegalovirus exposure and HLA in healthy donors. The method was immunoSEQ multiplex PCR; TCRdb's version includes in-frame clones alone and lacks a portion of them. The table records 120,000 to 150,000 clones, about 85% of them present only once. The sample was PBMCs. The source of these receptors is a female donor in good health and CMV-seronegative. Both conserved end residues are part of each CDR3. The D gene is left open where the match is weak. Clone size is given for some rows only: seen once, a few or many times, or a class if the clone is expanded.

.	.	TRBV21-1	TRBJ2-6	19	TGTGCCAGCATCTTTGATCGGGGACAGGGGATCTCTGGGGCCAACGTCCTGACTTTC	CASIFDRGQGISGANVLTF
.	once	TRBV29-1	TRBJ2-5	13	TGCAGCCTCGGCCGCCGGGGGAAAGAGACCCAGTACTTC	CSLGRRGKETQYF
.	.	TRBV7-9	TRBJ1-1	17	TGTGCCAGCAGCTTAGTAGGGGGTGCCAACGGGAACACTGAAGCTTTCTTT	CASSLVGGANGNTEAFF
TRBD2	.	TRBV30	TRBJ2-3	15	TGTGCCTGGAGCCGGGACTACAGGATCACAGATACGCAGTATTTT	CAWSRDYRITDTQYF
.	.	TRBV7-9	TRBJ1-3	18	TGTGCCAGCAGTCTGCCCTCACGGGAAAATGAGCCTGGAAACACCATATATTTT	CASSLPSRENEPGNTIYF
.	.	TRBV6-5	TRBJ2-7	15	TGTGCCAGCAGTTACTCCCCCGGGGTTGGCTACGAGCAGTACTTC	CASSYSPGVGYEQYF
.	.	TRBV7-2	TRBJ2-1	15	TGTGCCAGCAGCTTGGGGAGGGGGACCTACAATGAGCAGTTCTTC	CASSLGRGTYNEQFF
.	.	TRBV2	TRBJ1-2	14	TGTGCCAGCACGGGTACAGGGAACTCTTTAGGCTACACCTTC	CASTGTGNSLGYTF
.	once	TRBV19	TRBJ1-4	14	TGTGCCAGTAGCGACGGAGCAACTAATGAAAAACTGTTTTTT	CASSDGATNEKLFF
.	.	TRBV12-5	TRBJ1-4	14	TGTGCTAGTGCCTCGGGTACAGGACGGAGAAAACTGTTTTTT	CASASGTGRRKLFF
.	.	TRBV5-4	TRBJ2-5	13	TGTGCCAGCAGCTTGGAAGGGGAAGAGACCCAGTACTTC	CASSLEGEETQYF
.	once	TRBV19	TRBJ2-1	14	TGTGCCAGTGCGACAGGTCCTAACCCTAATGAGCAGTTCTTC	CASATGPNPNEQFF
.	.	TRBV5-4	TRBJ1-1	14	TGTGCCAGCAGCTTACCCCGACACAACACTGAAGCTTTCTTT	CASSLPRHNTEAFF
TRBD1	.	TRBV6-5	TRBJ2-5	14	TGTGCCAGCAGGACAGGGGGTTTCCAAGAGACCCAGTACTTC	CASRTGGFQETQYF
TRBD1	.	TRBV7-9	TRBJ1-4	16	TGTGCCAGCAGCCCACGGACAGGGACGGGAGGTGAAAAACTGTTTTTT	CASSPRTGTGGEKLFF
.	few	TRBV6-5	TRBJ2-1	13	TGTGCCAGCAGTTACTCCCCCGCAGGTGAGCAGTTCTTC	CASSYSPAGEQFF
TRBD1	.	TRBV5-1	TRBJ1-1	14	TGCGCCAGCAGCCGGGACAGCTCGAACACTGAAGCTTTCTTT	CASSRDSSNTEAFF
.	.	TRBV7-8	TRBJ2-5	13	TGTGCCAGCCGGAGGGGGCTTCAAGAGACCCAGTACTTC	CASRRGLQETQYF
.	.	TRBV7-3	TRBJ2-5	13	TGTGCCAGCAGCCGGGGGGCTCAAGAGACCCAGTACTTC	CASSRGAQETQYF